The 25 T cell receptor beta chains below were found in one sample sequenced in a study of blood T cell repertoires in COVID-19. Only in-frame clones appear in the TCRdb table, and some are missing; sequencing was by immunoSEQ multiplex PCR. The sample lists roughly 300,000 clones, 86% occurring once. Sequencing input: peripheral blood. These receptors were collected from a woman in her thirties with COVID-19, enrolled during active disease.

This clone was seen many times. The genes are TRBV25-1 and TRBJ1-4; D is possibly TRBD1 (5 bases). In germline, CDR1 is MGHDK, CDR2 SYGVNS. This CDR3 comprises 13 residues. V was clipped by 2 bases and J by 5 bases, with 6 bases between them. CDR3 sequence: CASSEQGNEKLFF. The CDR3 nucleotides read TGTGCCAGCAGTGAACAGGGAAATGAAAAACTGTTTTTT. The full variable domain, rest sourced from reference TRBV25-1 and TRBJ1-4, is EADIYQTPRYLVIGTGKKITLECSQTMGHDKMYWYQQDPGMELHLIHYSYGVNSTEKGDLSSESTVSRIRTEHFPLTLESARPSHTSQYLCASSEQGNEKLFFGSGTQLSVL.

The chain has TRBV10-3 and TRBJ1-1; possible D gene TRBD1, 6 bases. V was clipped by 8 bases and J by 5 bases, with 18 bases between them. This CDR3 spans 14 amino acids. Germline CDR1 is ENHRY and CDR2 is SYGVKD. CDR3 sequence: CAIDPWGRGTEAFF. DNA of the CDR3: TGTGCCATCGATCCGTGGGGCAGGGGAACTGAAGCTTTCTTT.

CDR3 nucleotides: TGTGCCAGCAGCCTTAAGCGGGGCGAATACAATGAGCAGTTCTTC. Translation: CASSLKRGEYNEQFF. The V call is TRBV3-1 (or the pseudogene TRBV3-2), the J call TRBJ2-1; 7 bases align to TRBD2. The CDR3 totals 15 residues. The trim removed 4 bases at V and 4 bases at J, leaving 7 bases unmatched. Germline-derived CDR1 and CDR2 are LGHDT and YNNKEL (reference sequence).

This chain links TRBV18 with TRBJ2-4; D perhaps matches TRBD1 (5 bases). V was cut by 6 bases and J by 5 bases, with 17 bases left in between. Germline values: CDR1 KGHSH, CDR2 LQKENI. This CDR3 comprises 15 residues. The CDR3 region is CASSQLGPGENIQYF. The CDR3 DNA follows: TGTGCCAGCTCCCAGCTGGGGCCTGGGGAAAACATTCAGTACTTC.

Here the CDR3 reads CASSLDRLMAFF. The CDR3 region has the DNA TGTGCCAGCAGTCTGGACAGGTTGATGGCTTTCTTT. The chain joins TRBV5-4 to TRBJ1-1; 7 bases match TRBD1. Germline V gene sequence: CDR1 SGHNT, CDR2 YYREEE (reference sequence). Trimming took 5 bases from V and 11 from J; bases not matched to a gene: 9. The CDR3 contains 12 residues.

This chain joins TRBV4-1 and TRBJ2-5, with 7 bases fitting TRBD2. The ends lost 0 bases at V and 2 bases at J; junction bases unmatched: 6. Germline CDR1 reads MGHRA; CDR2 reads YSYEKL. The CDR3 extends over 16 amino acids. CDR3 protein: CASSQDLRGRQETQYF. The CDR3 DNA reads TGCGCCAGCAGCCAAGATTTGCGGGGGAGGCAAGAGACCCAGTACTTC.

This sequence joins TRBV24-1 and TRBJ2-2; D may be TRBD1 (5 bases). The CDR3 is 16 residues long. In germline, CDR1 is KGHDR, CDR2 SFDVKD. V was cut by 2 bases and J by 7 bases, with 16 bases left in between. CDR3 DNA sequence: TGTGCCACCAGTGATTACAGGATCCGAACAATCGGGGAGCTGTTTTTT. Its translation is CATSDYRIRTIGELFF.

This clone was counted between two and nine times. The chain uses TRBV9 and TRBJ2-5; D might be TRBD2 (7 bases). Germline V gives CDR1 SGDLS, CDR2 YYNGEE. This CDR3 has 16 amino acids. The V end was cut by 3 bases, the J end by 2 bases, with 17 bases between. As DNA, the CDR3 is TGTGCCAGCAGCGCACTGGGGGGGGGCCCACAAGAGACCCAGTACTTC. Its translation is CASSALGGGPQETQYF. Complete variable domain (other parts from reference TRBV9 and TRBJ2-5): DSGVTQTPKHLITATGQRVTLRCSPRSGDLSVYWYQQSLDQGLQFLIQYYNGEERAKGNILERFSAQQFPDLHSELNLSSLELGDSALYFCASSALGGGPQETQYFGPGTRLLVL.

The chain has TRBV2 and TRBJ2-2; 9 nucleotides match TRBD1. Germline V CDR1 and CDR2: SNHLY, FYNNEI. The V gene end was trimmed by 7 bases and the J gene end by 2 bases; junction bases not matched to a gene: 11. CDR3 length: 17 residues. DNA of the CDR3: TGTGCCAGCACCCGACGATGGACAGGGGTTAACACCGGGGAGCTGTTTTTT. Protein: CASTRRWTGVNTGELFF.

DNA for the CDR3: TGTGCCAGCTCCCCCGGGACAGGCAAAAACATTCAGTACTTC. Translated: CASSPGTGKNIQYF. The V call is TRBV18, the J call TRBJ2-4; 8 nucleotides align to TRBD1. After removal of 6 bases from V and 3 bases from J, the junction contained 4 bases not matched to a gene. The CDR3 sequence is 14 residues long. Germline loops: CDR1 KGHSH, CDR2 LQKENI.

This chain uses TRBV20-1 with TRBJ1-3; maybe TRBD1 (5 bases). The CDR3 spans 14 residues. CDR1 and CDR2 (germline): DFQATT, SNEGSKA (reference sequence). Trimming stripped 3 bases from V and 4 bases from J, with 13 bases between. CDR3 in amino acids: CSASERTRGNTIYF. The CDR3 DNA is TGCAGTGCTAGTGAGCGGACAAGGGGAAACACCATATATTTT.

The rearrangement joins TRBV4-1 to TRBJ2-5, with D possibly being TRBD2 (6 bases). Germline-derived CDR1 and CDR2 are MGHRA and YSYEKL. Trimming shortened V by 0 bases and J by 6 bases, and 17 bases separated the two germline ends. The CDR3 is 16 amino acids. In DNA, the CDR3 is TGCGCCAGCAGCCAAGATCGGGGGACCGGGGGTAAGACCCAGTACTTC. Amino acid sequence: CASSQDRGTGGKTQYF.

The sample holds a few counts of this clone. CDR3 nucleotides: TGTGCCAGCAGCTTAGATCAGGGATCATATTCACCCCTCCACTTT. The encoded protein is CASSLDQGSYSPLHF. The rearrangement joins TRBV7-2 to TRBJ1-6; D perhaps matches TRBD1 (5 bases). Germline lookup yields CDR1 SGHTA and CDR2 FQGNSA. CDR3 length: 15 residues. The germline V and J ends were trimmed by 1 base and 8 bases, with 12 bases remaining between them.

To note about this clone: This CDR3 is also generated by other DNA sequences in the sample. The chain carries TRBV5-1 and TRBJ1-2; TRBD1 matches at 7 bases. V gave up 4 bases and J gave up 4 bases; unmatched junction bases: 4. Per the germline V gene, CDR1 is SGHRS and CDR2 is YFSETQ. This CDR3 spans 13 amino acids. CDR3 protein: CASSADRVYGYTF. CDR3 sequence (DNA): TGCGCCAGCAGCGCAGACAGGGTCTATGGCTACACCTTC.

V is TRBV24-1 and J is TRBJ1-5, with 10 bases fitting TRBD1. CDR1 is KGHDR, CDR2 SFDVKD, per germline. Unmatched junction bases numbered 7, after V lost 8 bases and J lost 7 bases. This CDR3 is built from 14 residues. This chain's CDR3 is CATNGTGVLQPQHF. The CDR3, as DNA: TGTGCCACCAACGGGACAGGGGTTCTACAGCCCCAGCATTTT.

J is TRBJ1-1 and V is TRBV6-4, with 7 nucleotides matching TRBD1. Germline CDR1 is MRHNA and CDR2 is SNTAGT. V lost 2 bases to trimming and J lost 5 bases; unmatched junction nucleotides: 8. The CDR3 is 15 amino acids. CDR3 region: CASSDRGGGFTEAFF. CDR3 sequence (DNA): TGTGCCAGCAGTGACAGAGGGGGCGGTTTTACTGAAGCTTTCTTT.

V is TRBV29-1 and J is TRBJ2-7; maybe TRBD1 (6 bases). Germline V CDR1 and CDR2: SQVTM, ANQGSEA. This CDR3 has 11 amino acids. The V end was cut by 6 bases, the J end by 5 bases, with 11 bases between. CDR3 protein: CSVSGVHEQYF. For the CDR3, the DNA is TGCAGCGTCTCAGGGGTCCACGAGCAGTACTTC.

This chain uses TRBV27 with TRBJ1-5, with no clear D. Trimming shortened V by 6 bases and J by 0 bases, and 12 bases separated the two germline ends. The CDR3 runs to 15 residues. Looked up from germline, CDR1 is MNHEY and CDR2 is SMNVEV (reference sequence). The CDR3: CASSPDGVSNQPQHF. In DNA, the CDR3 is TGTGCCAGCAGCCCCGACGGGGTTAGCAATCAGCCCCAGCATTTT.

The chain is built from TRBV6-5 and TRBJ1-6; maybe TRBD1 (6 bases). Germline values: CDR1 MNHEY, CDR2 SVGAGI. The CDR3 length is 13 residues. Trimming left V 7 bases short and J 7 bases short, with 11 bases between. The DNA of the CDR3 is TGTGCCAGCACCCGGGACACGAATTCACCCCTCCACTTT. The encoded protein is CASTRDTNSPLHF.

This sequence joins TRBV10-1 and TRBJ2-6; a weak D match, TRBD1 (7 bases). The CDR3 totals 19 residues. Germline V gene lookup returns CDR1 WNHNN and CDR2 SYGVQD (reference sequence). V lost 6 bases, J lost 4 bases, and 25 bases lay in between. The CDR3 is CASRAKRGDRSFGANVLTF. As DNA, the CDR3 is TGCGCCAGCAGGGCCAAGAGGGGGGACAGATCTTTCGGGGCCAACGTCCTGACTTTC.

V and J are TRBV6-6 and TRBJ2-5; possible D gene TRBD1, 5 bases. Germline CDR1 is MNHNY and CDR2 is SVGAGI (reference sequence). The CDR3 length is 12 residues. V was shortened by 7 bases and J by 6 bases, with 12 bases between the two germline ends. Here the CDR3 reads CASTSGRQTQYF. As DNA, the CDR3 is TGTGCCAGCACCTCAGGGCGGCAGACCCAGTACTTC.

The CDR3 DNA follows: TGTGCCACACAGGGGGCGCAAGGCTATGGCTACACCTTC. Translation: CATQGAQGYGYTF. J is TRBJ1-2 and V is TRBV27; TRBD1 aligns across 9 bases. Germline CDR1 reads MNHEY; CDR2 reads SMNVEV (reference sequence). Unmatched junction bases numbered 7, after V lost 10 bases and J lost 4 bases. The CDR3 has 13 residues.

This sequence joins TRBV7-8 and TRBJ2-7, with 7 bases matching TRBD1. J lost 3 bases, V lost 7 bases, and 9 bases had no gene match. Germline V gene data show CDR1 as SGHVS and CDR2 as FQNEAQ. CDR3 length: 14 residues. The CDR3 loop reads CASKDLNRGYEQYF. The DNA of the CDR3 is TGTGCCAGCAAGGACTTAAACAGGGGCTACGAGCAGTACTTC.

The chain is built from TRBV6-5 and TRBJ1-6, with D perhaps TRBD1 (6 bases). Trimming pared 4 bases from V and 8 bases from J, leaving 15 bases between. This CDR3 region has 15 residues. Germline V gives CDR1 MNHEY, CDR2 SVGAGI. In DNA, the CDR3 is TGTGCCAGCAGTTCCACCTACAGGGACGATTCACCCCTCCACTTT. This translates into CASSSTYRDDSPLHF.

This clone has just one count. The CDR3 coding sequence is TGTGCCAGCAGTTTAAGGCCTCGGGACAGGGATCAAGAGACCCAGTACTTC. Translating it yields CASSLRPRDRDQETQYF. This rearrangement joins TRBV27 to TRBJ2-5; TRBD1 aligns across 9 bases. CDR3 length: 17 amino acids. Germline V CDR1 and CDR2: MNHEY, SMNVEV (reference sequence). The J segment lost 2 bases and the V segment lost 2 bases, leaving 9 bases of the junction unmatched.